This TCR beta chain originates from a study of cytomegalovirus exposure and HLA in healthy donors. This clone was picked up a small number of times. Vbeta (60) and Jbeta (13) primers were used in the PCR. Only in-frame clones appear in the TCRdb table, and some are missing; sequencing was by immunoSEQ multiplex PCR. The sample has about 150,000 clones, more than 60% seen once. This CDR3 is built from 16 residues. Per germline, CDR1 WNHNN and CDR2 SYGVQD (reference sequence). With 2 bases clipped from V and 4 bases from J, the junction kept 9 bases outside the gene matches. The sample taken for sequencing was PBMCs. The clonotype was recovered from a man aged 25 to 40 in good health and CMV-seropositive. The chain recombines TRBV10-1 with TRBJ2-7; the match to TRBD2 covers 9 bases. Here the CDR3 reads CASSEGTSTEPYEQYF. The CDR3 DNA is TGCGCCAGCAGTGAGGGGACTAGCACCGAACCTTACGAGCAGTACTTC.